The sequence of this T cell receptor (beta chain) was determined in a study of T-cell reconstitution after alpha-beta-depleted transplantation in children. This clonotype was seen ten or more times. The antigen is unknown. Overall study findings and caveats: As was reported, about two months after transplant, alpha-beta T cells came from several hundred expanded graft clones. One year after transplant, T-cell counts and diversity came mostly from newly produced T cells.

Germline-derived CDR1 and CDR2 are DFQATT and SNEGSKA (reference sequence). V was clipped by 6 bases and J by 0 bases; unmatched bases: 13. The CDR3 has 17 residues. For TCRbeta, the library was prepared with unique molecular identifiers. MiXCR, applied by TCRdb to the PCR reads, yields one record per CDR3 protein. The sample gives about 600,000 distinct CDR3 sequences, about 23% of which show up once; 12% to 15% is in the top ten. J is TRBJ1-5 and V is TRBV20-1, with 8 nucleotides matching TRBD1. The material was PBMCs, mostly from graft donor cells, obtained 360 days after TCRalphabeta/CD19-depleted stem cell transplant. This clonotype was sampled from a boy under two years old who had a stem cell transplant for acute myeloid leukemia, so the T cells may come from the graft donor. The CDR3 sequence: CSAQFDRGSYSNQPQHF. CDR3 nucleotide sequence: TGCAGTGCGCAATTCGACAGGGGCTCATATAGCAATCAGCCCCAGCATTTT.